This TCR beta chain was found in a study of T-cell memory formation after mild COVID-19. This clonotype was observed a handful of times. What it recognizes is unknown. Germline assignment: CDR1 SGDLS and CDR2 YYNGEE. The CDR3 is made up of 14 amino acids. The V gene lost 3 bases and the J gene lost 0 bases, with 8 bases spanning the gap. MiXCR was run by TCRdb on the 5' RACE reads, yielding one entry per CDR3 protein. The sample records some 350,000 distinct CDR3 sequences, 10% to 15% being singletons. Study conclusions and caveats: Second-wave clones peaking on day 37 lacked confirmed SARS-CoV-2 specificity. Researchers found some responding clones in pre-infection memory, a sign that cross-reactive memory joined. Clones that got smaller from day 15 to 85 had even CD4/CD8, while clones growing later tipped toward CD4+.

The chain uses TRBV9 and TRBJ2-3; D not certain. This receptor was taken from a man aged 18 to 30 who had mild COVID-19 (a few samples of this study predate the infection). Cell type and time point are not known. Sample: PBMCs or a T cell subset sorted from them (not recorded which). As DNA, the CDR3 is TGTGCCAGCAGCGCCTTCGACAGCACAGATACGCAGTATTTT. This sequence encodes CASSAFDSTDTQYF.